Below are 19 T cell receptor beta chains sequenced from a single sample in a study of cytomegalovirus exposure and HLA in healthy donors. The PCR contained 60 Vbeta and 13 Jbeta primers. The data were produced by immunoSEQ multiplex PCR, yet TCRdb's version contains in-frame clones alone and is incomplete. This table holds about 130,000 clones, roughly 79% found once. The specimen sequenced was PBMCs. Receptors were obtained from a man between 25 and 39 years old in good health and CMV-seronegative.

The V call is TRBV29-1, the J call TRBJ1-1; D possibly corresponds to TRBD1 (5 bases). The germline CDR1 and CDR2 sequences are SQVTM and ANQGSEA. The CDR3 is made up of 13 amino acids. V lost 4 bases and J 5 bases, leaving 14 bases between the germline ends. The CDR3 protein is CSVVEGGATEAFF. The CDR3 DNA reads TGCAGCGTTGTGGAAGGAGGGGCTACTGAAGCTTTCTTT. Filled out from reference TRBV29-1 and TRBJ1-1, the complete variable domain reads SAVISQKPSRDICQRGTSLTIQCQVDSQVTMMFWYRQQPGQSLTLIATANQGSEATYESGFVIDKFPISRPNLTFSTLTVSNMSPEDSSIYLCSVVEGGATEAFFGQGTRLTVV.

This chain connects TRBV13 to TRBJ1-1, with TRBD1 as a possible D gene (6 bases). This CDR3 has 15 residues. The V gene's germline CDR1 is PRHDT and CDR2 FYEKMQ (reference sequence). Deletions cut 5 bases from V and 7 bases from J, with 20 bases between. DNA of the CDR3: TGTGCCAGCAGCCCCCATGTTGCAAGGGGGGGTGAAGCTTTCTTT. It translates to CASSPHVARGGEAFF.

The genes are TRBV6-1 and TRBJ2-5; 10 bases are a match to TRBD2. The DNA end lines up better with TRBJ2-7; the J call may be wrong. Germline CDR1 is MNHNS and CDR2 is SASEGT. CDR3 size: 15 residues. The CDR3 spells CASSELAGDSYEQYF. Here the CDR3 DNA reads TGTGCCAGCAGTGAACTAGCGGGGGACTCCTACGAGCAGTACTTC.

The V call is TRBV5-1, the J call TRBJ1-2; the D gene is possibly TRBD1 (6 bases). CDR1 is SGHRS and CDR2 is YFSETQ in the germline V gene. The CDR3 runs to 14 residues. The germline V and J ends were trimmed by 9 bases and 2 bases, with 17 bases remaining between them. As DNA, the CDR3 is TGCGCCACCTCAGACATACAGGGAAACTATGGCTACACCTTC. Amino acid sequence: CATSDIQGNYGYTF. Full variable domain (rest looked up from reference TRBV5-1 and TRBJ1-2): KAGVTQTPRYLIKTRGQQVTLSCSPISGHRSVSWYQQTPGQGLQFLFEYFSETQRNKGNFPGRFSGRQFSNSRSEMNVSTLELGDSALYLCATSDIQGNYGYTFGSGTRLTVV.

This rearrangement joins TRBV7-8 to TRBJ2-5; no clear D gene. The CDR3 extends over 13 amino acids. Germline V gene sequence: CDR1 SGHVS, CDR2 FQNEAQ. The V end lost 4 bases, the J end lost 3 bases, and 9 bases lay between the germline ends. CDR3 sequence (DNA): TGTGCCAGCAGCTCTTTAACAGAAGAGACCCAGTACTTC. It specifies CASSSLTEETQYF.

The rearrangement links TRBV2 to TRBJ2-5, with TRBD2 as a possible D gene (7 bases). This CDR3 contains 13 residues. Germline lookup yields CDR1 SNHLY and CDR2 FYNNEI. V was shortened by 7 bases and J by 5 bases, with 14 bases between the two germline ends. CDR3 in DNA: TGTGCCAGCATGCTGGGGGGGGCGGAGACCCAGTACTTC. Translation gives CASMLGGAETQYF.

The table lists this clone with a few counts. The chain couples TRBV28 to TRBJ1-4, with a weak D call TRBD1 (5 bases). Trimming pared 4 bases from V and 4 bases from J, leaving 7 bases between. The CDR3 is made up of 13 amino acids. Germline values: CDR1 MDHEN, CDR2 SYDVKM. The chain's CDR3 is CASSWGGNEKLFF. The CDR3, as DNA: TGTGCCAGCAGTTGGGGGGGTAATGAAAAACTGTTTTTT.

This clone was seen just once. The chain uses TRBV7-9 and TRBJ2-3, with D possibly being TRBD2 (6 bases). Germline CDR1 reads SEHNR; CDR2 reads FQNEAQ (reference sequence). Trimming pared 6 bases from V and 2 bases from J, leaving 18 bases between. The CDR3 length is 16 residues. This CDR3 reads CASSLRGTGPTDTQYF. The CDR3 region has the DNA TGTGCCAGCAGTTTACGGGGGACCGGACCCACAGATACGCAGTATTTT.

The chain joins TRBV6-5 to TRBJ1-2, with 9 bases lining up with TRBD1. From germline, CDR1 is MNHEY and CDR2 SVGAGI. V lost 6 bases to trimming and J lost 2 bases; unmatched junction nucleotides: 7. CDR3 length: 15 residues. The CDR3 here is CASRPGTGTNYGYTF. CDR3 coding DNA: TGTGCCAGCAGACCCGGGACAGGGACCAACTATGGCTACACCTTC.

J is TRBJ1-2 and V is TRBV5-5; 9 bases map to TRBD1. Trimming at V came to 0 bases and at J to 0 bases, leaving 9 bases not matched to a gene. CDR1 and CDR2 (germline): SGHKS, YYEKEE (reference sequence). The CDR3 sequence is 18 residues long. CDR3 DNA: TGTGCCAGCAGCTTGGCCGCGGTGCGGACAGGGGCTAACTATGGCTACACCTTC. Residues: CASSLAAVRTGANYGYTF.

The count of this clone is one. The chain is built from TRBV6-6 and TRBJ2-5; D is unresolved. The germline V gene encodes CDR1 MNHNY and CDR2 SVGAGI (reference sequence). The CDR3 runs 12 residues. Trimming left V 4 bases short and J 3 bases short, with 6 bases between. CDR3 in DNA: TGTGCCAGCAGTTTAGCTGAAGAGACCCAGTACTTC. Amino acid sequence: CASSLAEETQYF.

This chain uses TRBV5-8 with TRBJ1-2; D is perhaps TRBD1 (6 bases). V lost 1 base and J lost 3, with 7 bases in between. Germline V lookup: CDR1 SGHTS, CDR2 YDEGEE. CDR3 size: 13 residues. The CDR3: CASSLQGYYGYTF. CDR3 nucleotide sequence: TGTGCCAGCAGCTTGCAGGGGTACTATGGCTACACCTTC.

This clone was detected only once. This CDR3 reads CASSLRGTSLYSNQPQHF. In DNA, the CDR3 is TGTGCCAGCAGTTTAAGGGGTACGTCCCTTTATAGCAATCAGCCCCAGCATTTT. The chain has TRBV28 and TRBJ1-5; TRBD1 might be the D (5 bases). The CDR3 runs to 18 residues. V lost 2 bases to trimming and J lost 0 bases, with 17 bases between them. In germline, CDR1 is MDHEN, CDR2 SYDVKM.

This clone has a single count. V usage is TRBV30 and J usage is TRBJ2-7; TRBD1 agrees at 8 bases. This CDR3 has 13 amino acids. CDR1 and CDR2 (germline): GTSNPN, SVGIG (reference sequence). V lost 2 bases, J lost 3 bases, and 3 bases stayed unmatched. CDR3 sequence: CAWSPGQDYEQYF. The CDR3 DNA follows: TGTGCCTGGAGTCCGGGACAGGACTACGAGCAGTACTTC. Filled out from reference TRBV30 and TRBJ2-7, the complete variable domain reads SQTIHQWPATLVQPVGSPLSLECTVEGTSNPNLYWYRQAAGRGLQLLFYSVGIGQISSEVPQNLSASRPQDRQFILSSKKLLLSDSGFYLCAWSPGQDYEQYFGPGTRLTVT.

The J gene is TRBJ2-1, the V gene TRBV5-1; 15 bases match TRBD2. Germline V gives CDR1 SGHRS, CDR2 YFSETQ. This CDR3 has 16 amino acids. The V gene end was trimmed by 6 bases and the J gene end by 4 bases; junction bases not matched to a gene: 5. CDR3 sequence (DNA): TGCGCCAGCACCCAGGGACTAGCGGGAGGTTACAATGAGCAGTTCTTC. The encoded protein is CASTQGLAGGYNEQFF.

In DNA form, the CDR3 reads TGCGCCACTACGACTAGCGGGAAAAACACCGGGGAGCTGTTTTTT. It is translated as CATTTSGKNTGELFF. The chain recombines TRBV5-1 with TRBJ2-2, with 11 bases fitting TRBD2. The CDR3 extends over 15 amino acids. J lost 2 bases, V lost 9 bases, and 6 bases had no gene match. CDR1 is SGHRS, CDR2 YFSETQ, per germline.

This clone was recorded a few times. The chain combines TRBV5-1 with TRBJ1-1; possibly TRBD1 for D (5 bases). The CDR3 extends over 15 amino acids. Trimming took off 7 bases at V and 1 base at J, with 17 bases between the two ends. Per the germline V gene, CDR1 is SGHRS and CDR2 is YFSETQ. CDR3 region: CASCGQAFTNTEAFF. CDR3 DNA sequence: TGCGCCAGCTGCGGACAAGCTTTCACGAACACTGAAGCTTTCTTT.

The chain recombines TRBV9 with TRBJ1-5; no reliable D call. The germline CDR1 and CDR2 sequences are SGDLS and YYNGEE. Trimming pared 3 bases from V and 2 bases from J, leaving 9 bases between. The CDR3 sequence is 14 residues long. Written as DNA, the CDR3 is TGTGCCAGCAGCGCCGACGGGGGCAATCAGCCCCAGCATTTT. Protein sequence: CASSADGGNQPQHF.

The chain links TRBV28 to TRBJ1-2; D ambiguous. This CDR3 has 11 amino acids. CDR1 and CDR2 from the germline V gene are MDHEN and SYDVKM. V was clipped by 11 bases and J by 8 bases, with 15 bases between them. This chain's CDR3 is CACGLAEGYTF. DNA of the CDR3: TGTGCCTGCGGACTGGCGGAGGGCTACACCTTC.